This T cell receptor beta chain was recovered during a study of CD8+ T cells in alopecia areata. Study findings and constraints: More clonal than normal scalp was lesional scalp, particularly alopecia totalis/universalis. Many expanded lesional clones persisted in scalp and blood during tofacitinib treatment.

Treatment of the sample: oral pan-JAK inhibitor, 5-10 mg twice daily. Comment on this clone: Its matching antigen is unknown.

V lost 7 bases to trimming and J lost 4 bases; unmatched junction nucleotides: 9. The germline CDR1 and CDR2 sequences are GTSNPN and SVGIG (reference sequence). The CDR3 is 13 residues long. Once RNA had been extracted, it was reverse transcribed into cDNA to act as the sequencing template. This table comes from immunoSEQ multiplex PCR, and its TCRdb copy is limited to in-frame clones, with some not included. The sample gives about 160,000 clones, roughly 65% of which show up once; 0.91% is in the top ten. The receptor comes from a human donor with alopecia areata. Sequencing used CD4+ T cells sorted from blood, obtained at week 4, from a patient treated with tofacitinib. The chain joins TRBV30 to TRBJ2-7, with TRBD2 matching over 8 bases. The CDR3 region is CASTGSGVYEQYF. The CDR3 nucleotides read TGTGCCTCGACGGGTAGCGGGGTTTACGAGCAGTACTTC.